A selection of T cell receptor beta chains follows, all from one sample in a study of T cell repertoires in cytomegalovirus infection. A single record per CDR3 protein comes from TCRdb applying MiXCR to the reads. The top ten hold 10% of the sample, which has around 450,000 distinct CDR3 sequences, about 11% seen once. Sample: PBMCs. The receptors stem from a human donor in good health (CMV status not recorded). Some clones in this sample may be carry-over from other donors' samples. The CDR3 runs from the conserved cysteine through the conserved F or W. A D gene is named only where the DNA matches it firmly.

CDR3: CSVDLEGAHEQYF
D: TRBD1
V: TRBV29-1

CDR3: CASSQEGGVGAISYEQYF
D: -
V: TRBV4-2

CDR3: CASTPGGDTDTQYF
D: TRBD2
V: TRBV7-8

CDR3: CASSGMNTQYF
D: -
V: TRBV19

CDR3: CASSPGRSETQYF
D: -
V: TRBV18

CDR3: CASSDPGTNSPLHF
D: -
V: TRBV2

CDR3: CSASRQGIMAGELFF
D: TRBD1
V: TRBV20-1

CDR3: CASSLIASTEAFF
D: -
V: TRBV11-1

CDR3: CASSLVGAGVYSEQFF
D: -
V: TRBV7-2

CDR3: CASRHRADTGELFF
D: -
V: TRBV19

CDR3: CASSQLARAGGQFF
D: TRBD2
V: TRBV3-1

CDR3: CASSYDRWGGEGFYGYTF
D: -
V: TRBV7-3

CDR3: CASSENIPGTGYQPDQYEQYF
D: TRBD1
V: TRBV25-1

CDR3: CASSSGQGRPYEQYF
D: TRBD1
V: TRBV5-1

CDR3: CASSIQPTGADQPQHF
D: TRBD1
V: TRBV19

CDR3: CASRVTGYGSYNSPLHF
D: -
V: TRBV27

CDR3: CSVEDRRGVSTMNTEAFF
D: -
V: TRBV29-1

CDR3: CASSPASWGTEAFF
D: -
V: TRBV18

CDR3: CASSLAGGDEQFF
D: -
V: TRBV7-2

CDR3: CSATGTGLTQETQYF
D: TRBD1
V: TRBV20-1

CDR3: CAICPSLQETQYF
D: -
V: TRBV10-3

CDR3: CASSLAGGPPELFF
D: -
V: TRBV11-2

CDR3: CASSTRTGHGDTEAFF
D: TRBD1
V: TRBV19

CDR3: CASFNGWTDYGYTF
D: -
V: TRBV12-3/TRBV12-4

CDR3: CASSLRTSSPTYNEQFF
D: -
V: TRBV11-3

CDR3: CSLTRGAGDTQYF
D: -
V: TRBV29-1

CDR3: CASSKREVLSSYNEQFF
D: -
V: TRBV3-1

CDR3: CASSSGTGDNEQFF
D: TRBD1
V: TRBV12-3/TRBV12-4

CDR3: CSVDPGSGVSETQYF
D: TRBD2
V: TRBV29-1

CDR3: CASSLGGVRGELFF
D: -
V: TRBV28

CDR3: CASSPTENTGELFF
D: -
V: TRBV3-1

CDR3: CASSLVGRAYHQPQHF
D: -
V: TRBV7-2

CDR3: CASSLGGQDEAFF
D: -
V: TRBV11-3

CDR3: CSARGGTGREKTQYF
D: -
V: TRBV20-1

CDR3: CASHPQGSLSYNEQFF
D: -
V: TRBV5-3

CDR3: CASSSDNYNEQFF
D: -
V: TRBV7-3

CDR3: CASSRGLGNQPQHF
D: -
V: TRBV6-5

CDR3: CASSRSEKTQYF
D: -
V: TRBV7-6

CDR3: CASSPAKGYEQYF
D: -
V: TRBV12-3/TRBV12-4

CDR3: CASSLGTPGDEQFF
D: -
V: TRBV7-3

CDR3: CASSLEGTHQPQHF
D: -
V: TRBV5-4

CDR3: CASSPRGGLNTEAFF
D: TRBD1
V: TRBV7-9

CDR3: CASSSGHPQANEKLFF
D: -
V: TRBV6-1

CDR3: CASSQGGLAYNEQFF
D: TRBD2
V: TRBV7-3

CDR3: CATYDRGRLDEQFF
D: TRBD1
V: TRBV19